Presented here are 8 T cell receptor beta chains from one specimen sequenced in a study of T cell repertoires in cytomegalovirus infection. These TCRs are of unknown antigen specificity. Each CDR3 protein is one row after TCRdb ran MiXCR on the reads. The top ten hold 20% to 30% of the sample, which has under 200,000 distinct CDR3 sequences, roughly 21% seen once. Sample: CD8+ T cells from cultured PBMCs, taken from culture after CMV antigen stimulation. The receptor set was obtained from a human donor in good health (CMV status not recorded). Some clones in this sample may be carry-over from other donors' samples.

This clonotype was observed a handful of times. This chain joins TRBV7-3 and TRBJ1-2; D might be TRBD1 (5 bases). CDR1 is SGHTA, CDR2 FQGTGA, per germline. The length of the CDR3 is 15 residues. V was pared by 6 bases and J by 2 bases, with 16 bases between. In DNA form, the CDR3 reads TGTGCCAGCAGTCCCCAGGGCTTGGGGAACTATGGCTACACCTTC. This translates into CASSPQGLGNYGYTF.

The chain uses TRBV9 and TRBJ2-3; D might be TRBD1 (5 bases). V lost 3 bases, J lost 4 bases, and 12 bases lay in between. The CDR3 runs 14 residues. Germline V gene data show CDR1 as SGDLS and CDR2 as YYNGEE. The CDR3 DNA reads TGTGCCAGCAGCGACCAGGGTTACGCAGATACGCAGTATTTT. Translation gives CASSDQGYADTQYF.

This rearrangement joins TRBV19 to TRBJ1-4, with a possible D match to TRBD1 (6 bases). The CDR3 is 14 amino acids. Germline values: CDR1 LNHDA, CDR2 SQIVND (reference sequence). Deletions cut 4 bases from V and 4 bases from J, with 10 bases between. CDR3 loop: CASSTGQRNEKLFF. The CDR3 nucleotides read TGTGCCAGTAGTACCGGACAGCGTAATGAAAAACTGTTTTTT.

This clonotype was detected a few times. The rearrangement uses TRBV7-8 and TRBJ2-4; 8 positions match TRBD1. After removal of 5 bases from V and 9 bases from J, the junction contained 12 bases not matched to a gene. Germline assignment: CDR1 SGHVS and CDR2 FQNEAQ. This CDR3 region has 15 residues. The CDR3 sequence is CASSGQGERFAIQYF. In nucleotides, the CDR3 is TGTGCCAGCAGCGGACAGGGAGAAAGGTTCGCCATTCAGTACTTC. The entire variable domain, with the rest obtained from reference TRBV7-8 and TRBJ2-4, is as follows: GAGVSQSPRYKVAKRGQDVALRCDPISGHVSLFWYQQALGQGPEFLTYFQNEAQLDKSGLPSDRFFAERPEGSVSTLKIQRTQQEDSAVYLCASSGQGERFAIQYFGAGTRLSVL.

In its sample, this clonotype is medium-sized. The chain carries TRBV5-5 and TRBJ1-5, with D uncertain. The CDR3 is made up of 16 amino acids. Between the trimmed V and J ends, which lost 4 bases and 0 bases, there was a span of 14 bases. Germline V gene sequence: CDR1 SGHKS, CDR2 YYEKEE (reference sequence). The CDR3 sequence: CASSVAGTYSNQPQHF. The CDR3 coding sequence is TGTGCCAGCAGCGTTGCAGGAACATATAGCAATCAGCCCCAGCATTTT.

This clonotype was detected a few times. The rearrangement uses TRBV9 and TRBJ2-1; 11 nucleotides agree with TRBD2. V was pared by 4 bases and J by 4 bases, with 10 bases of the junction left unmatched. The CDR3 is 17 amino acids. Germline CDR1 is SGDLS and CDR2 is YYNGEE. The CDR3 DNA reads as TGTGCCAGCAGCCCTAAAACTAGCGGGGGCCAGTACAATGAGCAGTTCTTC. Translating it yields CASSPKTSGGQYNEQFF.

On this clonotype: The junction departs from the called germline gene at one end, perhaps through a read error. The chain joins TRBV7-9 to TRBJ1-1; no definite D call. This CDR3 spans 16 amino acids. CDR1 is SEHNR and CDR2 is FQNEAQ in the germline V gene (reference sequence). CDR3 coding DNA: TGTGCCAGCAGCTCCCCTCGGAACGGAGGGAACCCTGAAGCTTTCTTT. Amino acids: CASSSPRNGGNPEAFF.

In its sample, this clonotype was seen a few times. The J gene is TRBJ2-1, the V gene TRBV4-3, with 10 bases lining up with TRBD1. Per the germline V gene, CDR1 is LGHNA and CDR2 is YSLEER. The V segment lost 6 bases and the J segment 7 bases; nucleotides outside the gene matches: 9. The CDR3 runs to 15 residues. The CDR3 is CASSPGTGDSNEQFF. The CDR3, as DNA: TGCGCCAGCAGTCCTGGGACAGGGGACTCGAATGAGCAGTTCTTC.